These 24 T cell receptor beta chains came from one sample sequenced in a study of shared clonotypes between healthy human individuals. Some clones are missing from TCRdb's copy, which holds only in-frame ones; the method was immunoSEQ multiplex PCR. The sample lists 2 million to 2.5 million clones, under 95% seen once, with around 0.35% in the top ten. Input material: naive CD4+ T cells from PBMCs. Subset reported: CD45RA+ positively selected. The source of these receptors is a man aged 18 to 35 in good health. Some clones in this sample may be carry-over from other donors' samples.

The rearrangement uses TRBV28 and TRBJ1-5; D is unclear. Germline CDR1 reads MDHEN; CDR2 reads SYDVKM. V was pared by 5 bases and J by 2 bases, with 7 bases between. CDR3 length: 13 amino acids. CDR3 bases: TGTGCCAGCAGTGCGGCAGGCAATCAGCCCCAGCATTTT. Amino acids: CASSAAGNQPQHF.

V usage is TRBV18 and J usage is TRBJ2-2; D possibly corresponds to TRBD2 (5 bases). V shed 0 bases and J shed 4 bases, with 12 bases lying between them. CDR3 length equals 16 residues. CDR1 is KGHSH, CDR2 LQKENI, per germline. The CDR3 DNA reads TGTGCCAGCTCACCACCTGGTGTAGAGGGCACCGGGGAGCTGTTTTTT. It is translated as CASSPPGVEGTGELFF.

As for this clone: The same CDR3 is also encoded by other DNA sequences in this sample. The genes are TRBV9 and TRBJ2-1, with TRBD1 identical over 7 bases. Germline-derived CDR1 and CDR2 are SGDLS and YYNGEE. Losses at the gene ends were 0 bases for V and 1 base for J; bases not matched to a gene: 4. The length of the CDR3 is 16 residues. The CDR3 spells CASSVVGGRSYNEQFF. The DNA of the CDR3 is TGTGCCAGCAGCGTAGTAGGGGGCCGATCCTACAATGAGCAGTTCTTC.

The chain combines TRBV28 with TRBJ2-1; D possibly corresponds to TRBD1 (6 bases). Germline V gives CDR1 MDHEN, CDR2 SYDVKM. V was clipped by 2 bases and J by 12 bases, with 11 bases between them. This CDR3 region has 12 residues. The CDR3, as DNA: TGTGCCAGCAGTTTAAGGGGGTATGGGCAGTTCTTC. Translating it yields CASSLRGYGQFF.

The chain joins TRBV18 to TRBJ1-1, with a possible D match to TRBD1 (5 bases). Germline V gives CDR1 KGHSH, CDR2 LQKENI. The CDR3 sequence is 13 residues long. V gave up 5 bases and J gave up 4 bases, with 11 bases separating them. The CDR3 coding sequence is TGTGCCAGCTCAACAACCAGGGTCACTGAAGCTTTCTTT. Translated, it gives CASSTTRVTEAFF. The full variable domain, completed using reference TRBV18 and TRBJ1-1, is NAGVMQNPRHLVRRRGQEARLRCSPMKGHSHVYWYRQLPEEGLKFMVYLQKENIIDESGMPKERFSAEFPKEGPSILRIQQVVRGDSAAYFCASSTTRVTEAFFGQGTRLTVV.

V and J are TRBV6-5 and TRBJ2-5, with D possibly TRBD2 on 6 matching bases. CDR1 MNHEY and CDR2 SVGAGI come from the germline V gene. Trimming took 5 bases from V and 4 from J, leaving 17 bases between them. This CDR3 contains 15 residues. CDR3 nucleotide sequence: TGTGCCAGCAGTAGAACACGTAGCGGCGGAGAGACCCAGTACTTC. This gives the protein CASSRTRSGGETQYF.

V usage is TRBV6-5 and J usage is TRBJ2-7; the D gene is possibly TRBD1 (6 bases). The CDR3 contains 14 residues. Germline lookup yields CDR1 MNHEY and CDR2 SVGAGI. The germline V and J ends were trimmed by 10 bases and 2 bases, with 18 bases remaining between them. CDR3 region: CANTDGGQPYEQYF. For the CDR3, the DNA is TGTGCCAACACCGACGGCGGACAGCCCTACGAGCAGTACTTC.

The V and J genes are TRBV5-1 and TRBJ1-3; D is perhaps TRBD1 (6 bases). V was shortened by 2 bases and J by 0 bases, with 12 bases between the two germline ends. The length of the CDR3 is 16 residues. The germline V gene encodes CDR1 SGHRS and CDR2 YFSETQ. The chain's CDR3 is CASSLRQANSGNTIYF. The CDR3 DNA is TGCGCCAGCAGCTTACGACAGGCGAACTCTGGAAACACCATATATTTT.

This chain links TRBV9 with TRBJ2-1; TRBD2 might be the D (5 bases). The germline V gene has CDR1 SGDLS and CDR2 YYNGEE. V was trimmed by 3 bases and J by 1 base, leaving 11 bases between them. CDR3 size: 15 residues. CDR3 sequence: CASSASGWSYNEQFF. DNA for the CDR3: TGTGCCAGCAGCGCGAGCGGATGGTCCTACAATGAGCAGTTCTTC.

This chain joins TRBV7-8 and TRBJ2-1, with D hard to call. The CDR3 contains 13 residues. CDR1 and CDR2 (germline): SGHVS, FQNEAQ. The ends were cut back, 5 bases at V and 10 bases at J, with 15 bases in the middle. The CDR3 bases are TGTGCCAGCAGCGCCTCACGACTCGGCGAGCAGTTCTTC. Its translation: CASSASRLGEQFF.

The chain recombines TRBV5-6 with TRBJ2-5; D possibly corresponds to TRBD1 (6 bases). Trimming removed 6 bases from V and 6 bases from J, with 15 bases in between. The CDR3 extends over 13 amino acids. In germline, CDR1 is SGHDT, CDR2 YYEEEE. The CDR3 sequence is CASTIQGRQTQYF. CDR3 coding DNA: TGTGCCAGCACCATTCAGGGGAGACAGACCCAGTACTTC.

The chain carries TRBV7-2 and TRBJ2-1, with 9 positions matching TRBD2. V lost 5 bases to trimming and J lost 2 bases; unmatched junction nucleotides: 4. This CDR3 has 15 residues. Per germline, CDR1 SGHTA and CDR2 FQGNSA. As DNA, the CDR3 is TGTGCCAGCAGCCAGGGGACTAGCACCTACAATGAGCAGTTCTTC. This codes for CASSQGTSTYNEQFF.

The chain recombines TRBV19 with TRBJ2-1; no clear D. In germline, CDR1 is LNHDA, CDR2 SQIVND (reference sequence). This CDR3 is built from 15 residues. V dropped 8 bases and J dropped 5 bases, with 19 bases sitting between them. The CDR3 DNA sequence: TGTGCCAGTTTCTCCCCCGGCGGACGGAACAATGAGCAGTTCTTC. This codes for CASFSPGGRNNEQFF.

About this clone itself: This same CDR3 is encoded by further DNA sequences in the sample. The chain uses TRBV7-2 and TRBJ2-3; 8 bases are shared with TRBD1. The V gene's germline CDR1 is SGHTA and CDR2 FQGNSA. With V trimmed by 5 bases and J by 1 base, 5 bases remained unmatched. The CDR3 covers 15 residues. The CDR3 reads CASSLVGQGTDTQYF. CDR3 DNA: TGTGCCAGCAGCCTGGTGGGACAGGGCACAGATACGCAGTATTTT.

The gene calls are TRBV6-1 and TRBJ1-5; D is undetermined. The CDR3 contains 15 residues. Between the trimmed V and J ends, which lost 2 bases and 3 bases, there was a span of 11 bases. The germline CDR1 and CDR2 sequences are MNHNS and SASEGT. The CDR3 bases are TGTGCCAGCAGTGAATCTGGGAGTCTCAATCAGCCCCAGCATTTT. Its protein product is CASSESGSLNQPQHF.

The chain combines TRBV30 with TRBJ2-1; 7 nucleotides agree with TRBD1. Germline trimming cut 2 bases from V and 8 bases from J; bases unmatched to any gene: 6. From germline, CDR1 is GTSNPN and CDR2 SVGIG (reference sequence). CDR3 length: 13 amino acids. CDR3 bases: TGTGCCTGGAGTACAGGGGTGGTTGATGAGCAGTTCTTC. Translation: CAWSTGVVDEQFF.

V is TRBV5-4 and J is TRBJ1-2, with a possible D match to TRBD1 (5 bases). Germline V CDR1 and CDR2: SGHNT, YYREEE (reference sequence). V was clipped by 0 bases and J by 0 bases, with 15 bases between them. This CDR3 is 17 amino acids long. The DNA for the CDR3 is TGTGCCAGCAGCTTGGGGACTCCGACAGTTACTAACTATGGCTACACCTTC. Translation gives CASSLGTPTVTNYGYTF. The full variable domain, in which reference TRBV5-4 and TRBJ1-2 provide the parts outside the CDR3, is ETGVTQSPTHLIKTRGQQVTLRCSSQSGHNTVSWYQQALGQGPQFIFQYYREEENGRGNFPPRFSGLQFPNYSSELNVNALELDDSALYLCASSLGTPTVTNYGYTFGSGTRLTVV.

The table lists this clone with a count of one. The chain recombines TRBV5-1 with TRBJ1-2, with D possibly matching TRBD1 (5 bases). This CDR3 has 14 residues. The germline V gene encodes CDR1 SGHRS and CDR2 YFSETQ. The V end was cut by 1 base, the J end by 5 bases, with 12 bases between. CDR3 nucleotides: TGCGCCAGCAGCTTGTTGGGGGGGAAGTATGGCTACACCTTC. It specifies CASSLLGGKYGYTF.

The chain has TRBV7-3 and TRBJ2-3, with 10 bases identical to TRBD1. This CDR3 spans 16 amino acids. The V and J ends lost 3 bases and 4 bases, in that order; junction bases with no gene match: 7. Germline-derived CDR1 and CDR2 are SGHTA and FQGTGA. The CDR3 spells CASSLTGGEWADTQYF. The CDR3 DNA sequence: TGTGCCAGCAGCTTGACAGGGGGCGAGTGGGCAGATACGCAGTATTTT.

Note on this clone: The conserved closing phenylalanine or tryptophan is absent in this CDR3, likely reflecting a read error. The rearrangement uses TRBV18 and TRBJ1-2; 9 bases are a match to TRBD1. The CDR3 has 16 amino acids. CDR1 KGHSH and CDR2 LQKENI come from the germline V gene. Losses at the gene ends were 3 bases for V and 0 bases for J; bases not matched to a gene: 5. The CDR3 coding sequence is TGTGCCAGCTCACCTGTGGACAGGGGAACTAACTATGGCTACACCCTC. As protein: CASSPVDRGTNYGYTL.

This chain links TRBV7-9 with TRBJ2-7; 8 bases map to TRBD1. This CDR3 comprises 15 residues. Germline V gives CDR1 SEHNR, CDR2 FQNEAQ (reference sequence). Losses at the gene ends were 1 base for V and 5 bases for J; bases not matched to a gene: 7. CDR3 in amino acids: CASSLVGQGIDEQYF. For the CDR3, the DNA is TGTGCCAGCAGCTTAGTTGGACAGGGTATAGACGAGCAGTACTTC. Filled out from reference TRBV7-9 and TRBJ2-7, the complete variable domain reads DTGVSQNPRHKITKRGQNVTFRCDPISEHNRLYWYRQTLGQGPEFLTYFQNEAQLEKSRLLSDRFSAERPKGSFSTLEIQRTEQGDSAMYLCASSLVGQGIDEQYFGPGTRLTVT.

CDR3 nucleotide sequence: TGTGCCAGCAGTTCCGAAACGGTAGCGGCTACTACAGATACGCAGTATTTT. Translation gives CASSSETVAATTDTQYF. The V and J genes are TRBV27 and TRBJ2-3; D is perhaps TRBD2 (6 bases). Trimming took 4 bases from V and 3 from J, leaving 20 bases between them. The CDR3 covers 17 residues. In germline, CDR1 is MNHEY, CDR2 SMNVEV (reference sequence).

V and J are TRBV2 and TRBJ2-2; D tentatively fits TRBD1 or TRBD2 (7 bases each). CDR1 is SNHLY, CDR2 FYNNEI, per germline. V was clipped by 4 bases and J by 5 bases, with 14 bases between them. This CDR3 is 15 amino acids long. The CDR3 sequence is CASSVSQGGTGELFF. The CDR3 bases are TGTGCCAGCAGTGTCTCGCAGGGGGGGACCGGGGAGCTGTTTTTT. Full variable domain (outside the CDR3, taken from reference TRBV2 and TRBJ2-2): EPEVTQTPSHQVTQMGQEVILRCVPISNHLYFYWYRQILGQKVEFLVSFYNNEISEKSEIFDDQFSVERPDGSNFTLKIRSTKLEDSAMYFCASSVSQGGTGELFFGEGSRLTVL.

This clone was seen only a few times. The CDR3: CASSFSGQRANEKLFF. CDR3 nucleotides: TGTGCCAGCAGTTTTTCGGGACAGAGAGCTAATGAAAAACTGTTTTTT. The chain employs TRBV28 and TRBJ1-4; 7 bases fit TRBD1. The trim removed 3 bases at V and 3 bases at J, leaving 7 bases unmatched. Looked up from germline, CDR1 is MDHEN and CDR2 is SYDVKM. The CDR3 totals 16 residues.